This T cell receptor beta chain was observed in a study of regulatory T cells in long-lasting Graves disease (dated by TCRdb to about 2021). Concerning the study at large: In the newly diagnosed Graves' disease group, patients had been taking antithyroid drugs for less than 3 months. Peripheral blood TCR sequencing and RNA sequencing compared persistent Graves' disease patients with newly diagnosed Graves' disease patients. A total of 35 or so samples were covered by TCR sequencing, comprising approximately 13 persistent and about 20 newly diagnosed Graves' disease patients. The study took place in China and was registered as a clinical trial. Study-wide findings and limitations: Compared with newly diagnosed patients, persistent Graves' disease patients had lower TCR Shannon entropy and fewer highly expanded clones, which suggests clonal expansion. As a limitation, the authors acknowledged that the small sample size may reduce accuracy. Persistent disease showed preferential use of TRBV28, TRBJ1-2 and TRBJ2-5, whereas newly diagnosed disease favored TRBV20-1 and TRBJ2-1. Sequencing and analysis were restricted to the TCR beta chain. More public clonotypes were shared among persistent patients (under 3,000) than among newly diagnosed patients (roughly 1,000). Because the primary lesion, thyroid tissue, could not be accessed, the study looked at peripheral blood alone.

The meaning of the sample's time point label: newly diagnosed GD, antithyroid drugs for less than 3 months. For both TCR sequencing and RNA sequencing, RNA was extracted from PBMCs using TRIzol. The diagnosis of Graves' disease was made according to American Thyroid Association guidelines. Patients for the study were recruited at an endocrinology department in Xi'an, China. From each patient, about 9.7 milliliters of peripheral blood was collected into an EDTA anticoagulant tube. PBMCs were isolated by Ficoll Paque Plus density gradient separation without further T cell sorting. An Agilent 2100 Bioanalyzer and agarose gel were used to check RNA quality, and a NanoDrop 2000 was used to measure RNA concentration. The V and J ends are trimmed by 3 bases and 10 bases, leaving 9 bases between them. Spanning cysteine to phenylalanine, the CDR3 consists of 12 amino acids. Solely the CDR3 DNA is kept, with 36 bases framed from the first base. The CDR1 and CDR2 encoded by the germline V gene are MDHEN and SYDVKM.

Libraries were prepared through multiplex PCR. Sequencing was carried out with an Illumina HiSeq 4000. TCR beta libraries were built with iRepertoire HTBI primers and Arm-PCR amplification of CDR3 regions. Gel purification was performed on PCR products prior to sequencing. Turning to the authors' computational methods: Gene usage analysis of CDR3 amino acid clonotypes used the approximately 56 TRBV and about 14 TRBJ segments found across samples. COPE and FqMerger were used to merge filtered high-quality paired reads into contigs. BLAST was used to align contigs to the IMGT TRBV, TRBD and TRBJ reference genes, and CDR3 was defined following IMGT. Highly expanded clones were defined as clonotypes with a frequency above 0.1%. Repertoire diversity was measured by Shannon entropy, and V-J evenness by the Gini coefficient. A clonotype found in more than one individual was treated as public. TCRdb reprocessed the public reads (quality trimming at Q25 with fastp, clone calling with MiXCR) and kept in-frame beta chains. Identical CDR3 proteins give one entry, which carries the most common genes and DNA. For this entry, the V and J calls and clone size follow TCRdb and not the study's own pipeline. This sample lists a few hundred thousand distinct CDR3 sequences; roughly 15% were detected once. The top ten clones comprise about a quarter of the sample.

With respect to this clonotype: The antigen this receptor binds is unknown. No much larger clone exists at a distance of one base, and base qualities are not known.

The sample was also reused in another study, on T cells in Graves' hyperthyroidism and ophthalmopathy. As the second paper documents: A patient counted as having stable Graves' hyperthyroidism if no progression to ophthalmopathy occurred over 18 months of follow-up. Hyperthyroidism patients were aged 18 to 65 years and newly diagnosed, with disease duration of less than 2 months. The study excluded patients with uncontrolled infections, other autoimmune diseases, pregnancy or lactation. Diagnoses were established on the basis of clinical symptoms, serum thyroxine and TRAb, thyroid ultrasound, and orbital computed tomography. The first round of RT-PCR for the TCR CDR3 was performed with the HTBI primer set and the Qiagen OneStep RT-PCR kit. Most expanded thyroid clonotypes (frequency above 0.001) were also detected in blood, suggesting blood repertoires may reflect thyroid immune responses. A model built on a 13 V-J signature distinguished ophthalmopathy from stable hyperthyroidism, reaching roughly 88% sensitivity and around 81% specificity in cross-validation and 80%/75% in testing. In validation, progression to ophthalmopathy was predicted by the model with more than 65% sensitivity and 72% to 85% specificity, a median of roughly 6 months before onset. A discovery cohort of about 95 patients, roughly 43 with Graves' ophthalmopathy and 57 with stable Graves' hyperthyroidism, was used to find distinguishing TCR V-J signatures. An independent validation cohort of 18 to 20 hyperthyroidism patients and more than 15 patients who later progressed to ophthalmopathy tested prospective prediction of ophthalmopathy. The roughly 100 discovery patients were randomly split 7:3 into training and test sets. In roughly six Graves' hyperthyroidism patients, the study also compared T-cell repertoires from thyroid tissue with T-cell repertoires from blood. Once sampling was done, hyperthyroidism patients were given methimazole at a starting dose of 30 mg daily, whereas ophthalmopathy patients were given high-dose intravenous methylprednisolone. The libraries were constructed in a second round of multiplex PCR and then size-selected and purified. Libraries were sequenced paired-end with 100 bp reads on an Illumina HiSeq2000. Raw data were processed with SOAPnuke, discarding reads with adapters, uncalled bases, mean Phred below 15, or no exact constant-primer or identifier match. COPE v1.2.5 was used to merge the high-quality paired reads, and each unique nucleotide sequence was defined as a clonotype. MiTCR v1.1 was used to align the clonotypes against IMGT TRBV, TRBD and TRBJ reference segments. The analysis was restricted to V-J combinations with a frequency above 0.0001, which together covered just over 99% of the repertoires. The TCS score was defined as F50 (clonal expansion) divided by E x V (chaos), with BLOSUM62-based TCRdist calculated between CDR3 peptides within each V-J. Welch's t-statistics and random forest reduced some 510 V-J features to 10 to 15, which were used in a naive Bayes classifier (R e1071). No statistical method was used to fix the sample size in advance, and group allocation was not hidden from the investigators. According to the paper, TCR Vbeta CDR3 sequencing was carried out on about 140 peripheral blood samples, which came from fewer than 50 ophthalmopathy, roughly 75 hyperthyroidism and approximately 17 progressor patients.

The chain was built from TRBV28 and TRBJ1-4, with the D gene too uncertain to name. The source of this sequence is a woman aged 18 to 35 with Graves disease. Donor details come from another sample of the same person, matched by shared clones. The sample here was peripheral blood mononuclear cells (PBMCs), taken at new diagnosis, from a patient treated with antithyroid drugs. CDR3 protein: CASSFKEGKLFF. The DNA reads TGTGCCAGCAGTTTCAAGGAAGGAAAACTGTTTTTT.